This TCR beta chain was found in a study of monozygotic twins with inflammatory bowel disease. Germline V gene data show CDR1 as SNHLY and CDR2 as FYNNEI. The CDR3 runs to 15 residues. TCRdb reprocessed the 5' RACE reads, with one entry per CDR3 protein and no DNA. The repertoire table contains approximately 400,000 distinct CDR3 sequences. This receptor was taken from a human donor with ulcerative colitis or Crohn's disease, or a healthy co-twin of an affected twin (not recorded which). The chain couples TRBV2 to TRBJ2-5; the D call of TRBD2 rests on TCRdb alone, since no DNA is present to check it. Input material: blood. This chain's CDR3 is CASRRGLASGETQYF. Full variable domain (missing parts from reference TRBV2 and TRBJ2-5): EPEVTQTPSHQVTQMGQEVILRCVPISNHLYFYWYRQILGQKVEFLVSFYNNEISEKSEIFDDQFSVERPDGSNFTLKIRSTKLEDSAMYFCASRRGLASGETQYFGPGTRLLVL.